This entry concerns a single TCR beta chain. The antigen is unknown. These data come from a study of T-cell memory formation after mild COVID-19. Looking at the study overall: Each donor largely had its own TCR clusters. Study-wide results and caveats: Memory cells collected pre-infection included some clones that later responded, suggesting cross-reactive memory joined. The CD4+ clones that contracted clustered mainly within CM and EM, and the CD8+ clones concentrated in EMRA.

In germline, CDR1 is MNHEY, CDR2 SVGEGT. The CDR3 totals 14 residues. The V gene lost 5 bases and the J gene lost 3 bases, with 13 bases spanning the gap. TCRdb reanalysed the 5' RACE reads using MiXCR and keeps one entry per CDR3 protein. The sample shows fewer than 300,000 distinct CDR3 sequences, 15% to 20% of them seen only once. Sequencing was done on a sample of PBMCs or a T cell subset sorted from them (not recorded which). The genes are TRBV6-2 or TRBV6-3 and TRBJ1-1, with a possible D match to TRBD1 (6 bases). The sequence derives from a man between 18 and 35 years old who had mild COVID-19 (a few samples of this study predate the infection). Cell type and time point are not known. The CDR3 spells CASSEQGPDTEAFF. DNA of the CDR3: TGTGCCAGCAGTGAGCAGGGGCCGGACACTGAAGCTTTCTTT.